The next 8 T cell receptor beta chains were all read from a single sample in a study of tissue T cells after allogeneic stem cell transplantation. TCRdb keeps only in-frame clones here, not all; method: immunoSEQ multiplex PCR. The sample contains over 40,000 clones, approximately 70% of which appear only once. Sequencing was performed on sorted cells pooled from one or two spleens. The receptor set was obtained from a pool of C57BL/6 mice in good health.

Comment on this clone: Gene names are mouse gene names. The read is 1 residue too short to cover the CDR3 end, so that end is filled in from the germline J gene. The rearrangement links TRBV16 to TRBJ1-1; TRBD1 is a possible D gene (5 bases). Trimming cost V 5 bases and J 4 bases, with 8 bases left between them. Per the germline V gene, CDR1 is SGHSA and CDR2 is FRNQAP. This CDR3 has 12 amino acids. Incomplete CDR3 DNA: TGTGCAAGCAGCCCCGGGGGCACAGAAGTCTTC. Translation gives CASSPGGTEVF. The CDR3 as a whole reads CASSPGGTEVFF.

Of note for this clone: The gene symbols are mouse symbols. The read terminates 1 residue ahead of where the CDR3 ends, so the germline J gene completes it. V gene TRBV13-3 combines with J gene TRBJ1-2; TRBD1 matches 9 bases. J gave up 0 bases and V 5 bases, and 2 bases lay outside the gene matches. The CDR3 has 14 amino acids. The germline CDR1 and CDR2 sequences are NNHDY and SYVADS. The CDR3 sequence is CASRRQGANSDYTF. CDR3 DNA (partial): TGTGCCAGCAGGAGACAGGGGGCAAACTCCGACTACACC.

For this clone: All gene names here are mouse names. From the germline J gene comes the end of the CDR3, since the read stops 1 residue before it. This rearrangement joins TRBV19 to TRBJ1-4; 10 bases fit TRBD1. Trimming at V came to 2 bases and at J to 7 bases, leaving 2 bases not matched to a gene. This CDR3 has 14 amino acids. Per germline, CDR1 FNHDT and CDR2 SITEND (reference sequence). The CDR3 bases that were read are TGTGCCAGCAGTATCGGGACAGGGGCCGAAAGATTATTT. Its protein is CASSIGTGAERLF. The full-length CDR3 reads as CASSIGTGAERLFF.

Of note for this clone: Germline and genes: mouse. The DNA ends 1 residue before the CDR3 does, and the rest of the CDR3 is filled in from the germline J gene. Other DNA sequences in this sample translate to the same CDR3. The chain links TRBV13-2 to TRBJ2-7, with D possibly TRBD1 on 5 matching bases. V lost 0 bases and J lost 4, with 11 bases in between. The CDR3 runs to 14 residues. Germline assignment: CDR1 NNHNN and CDR2 SYGAGS (reference sequence). CDR3 residues: CASGDAGDSYEQYF. The CDR3 bases that were read are TGTGCCAGCGGTGATGCTGGAGACAGTTATGAACAGTAC.

A remark on this clone: Gene names follow the mouse nomenclature. Incomplete CDR3 DNA: TGTGCCAGCAGGTCCGGGACAGGGGTCGCTGAGCAGTTC. Translating it yields CASRSGTGVAEQF. The complete CDR3 reads CASRSGTGVAEQFF. The J gene is TRBJ2-1, the V gene TRBV13-1; 10 positions match TRBD1. The read halts 1 residue ahead of the CDR3 end, with the missing end drawn from the germline J gene. This CDR3 has 14 residues. CDR1 and CDR2 (germline): NSHNY, SYGAGN. V dropped 5 bases and J dropped 7; count of bases not matched to a gene: 6.

Remarks on this clone: Any gene name here is a mouse gene name. The read terminates 1 residue ahead of where the CDR3 ends, so the germline J gene completes it. The chain uses TRBV26 and TRBJ2-2; D gene unclear. Per the germline V gene, CDR1 is KGHPV and CDR2 is FQNQEV (reference sequence). This CDR3 contains 13 residues. With 3 bases removed from V and 2 bases from J, the gap between germline ends came to 4 bases. CDR3 sequence reads: CASSLTNTGQLYF. Incomplete CDR3 DNA: TGTGCCAGCAGTCTAACCAACACCGGGCAGCTCTAC.

Notes on this clone: Gene names are mouse gene names. The read ends 1 residue before the CDR3 terminus; that terminus is restored from the germline J gene. This chain joins TRBV5 and TRBJ1-4; tentatively, D is TRBD1 (6 bases). The germline gives CDR1 LGHNA, CDR2 YNLKQL (reference sequence). This CDR3 has 14 amino acids. V gave up 3 bases and J gave up 2 bases, with 7 bases separating them. CDR3 DNA (partial): TGTGCCAGCAGCCATGGACAGTCCAACGAAAGATTATTT. Amino acids: CASSHGQSNERLF. The whole CDR3 region reads CASSHGQSNERLFF.

For this clone: Here the gene names and germline are mouse. The CDR3 end lies 1 residue beyond the end of the read and is filled in from the germline J gene. The chain employs TRBV13-3 and TRBJ1-3; no firm D call. Germline CDR1 and CDR2: NNHDY and SYVADS. The V end was cut by 5 bases, the J end by 0 bases, with 9 bases between. The CDR3 consists of 14 residues. Here the CDR3 reads CASRDGFSGNTLYF. Partial CDR3 DNA: TGTGCCAGCAGGGACGGATTTTCTGGAAATACGCTCTAT.